This TCR beta chain was obtained from a study of shared clonotypes between healthy human individuals (dated by TCRdb to 2018 to 2021). Describing the broader study: A few men and a couple of women, aged 18 to 49 years, made up the cohort. Per donor, three plates each were used for CD4 naive and CD4 memory, two for CD8 naive, and one for CD8 memory. To estimate repertoire size and how much clonotype sharing occurs between individuals, the study deeply sequenced the blood TCR repertoires of about five healthy adults. Different laboratories and diverse techniques were used to prepare libraries and sequence TCR repertoires, to increase sequencing depth and limit assay-specific biases. Per donor, leukapheresis produced somewhere between about 0.9 and 9 billion PBMCs.

CDR1 MNHNS and CDR2 SASEGT were looked up in the germline V gene. V is reduced by 0 bases and J by 8 bases, leaving a spacing of 16 bases between them. The CDR3 starts with the cysteine, ends with the phenylalanine, and has 15 residues. Left in the record is the CDR3 DNA by itself, 45 bases read in frame from the first base. The donors were healthy, HIV-negative adults who had no recently reported acute infections or vaccinations. All donors were Caucasian adults living in Nashville, Tennessee, USA. CD4+ T cells were enriched by magnetic negative selection; naive cells were then positively selected on CD45RA, and the negative fraction formed the memory subset. After blood collection by leukapheresis, PBMCs were isolated using Ficoll-Histopaque density gradient centrifugation and then cryopreserved in the vapor phase of liquid nitrogen. Purity and quantity of every magnetically sorted T cell population were checked by analytical flow cytometry. Each sorted fraction had its genomic DNA isolated and then quantified by UV absorbance on a Nanodrop 2000c.

About this clone: It has no known antigen specificity. It has no much larger one-base neighbor in the sample; base qualities were not kept.

On the study overall, not on this receptor specifically: Naive subsets generally had larger estimated clonotype richness than memory subsets. Across a handful of donors, approximately 5% of naive CD4, approximately 3.6% of naive CD8, around 2.1% of memory CD4, and 0.4% of memory CD8 clonotypes were shared. Even with the large sequencing depth, rarefaction of the sorted-subset datasets indicated that sequencing was incomplete. Pairwise subsampling led to the expectation that sequencing depth would affect the degree of clonotype sharing among donors. Sampling was restricted to blood, and TCR repertoires in tissues likely differ from the TCR repertoires found in blood. Higher generation probabilities were observed for clonotypes shared by all four sorted-subset donors than for non-shared clonotypes. Because the study included a small number of donors, the genetic and exposure-history diversity represented was limited.

TCR CDR3 regions were amplified from genomic DNA by multiplex PCR using the deep immunoSEQ assay. For each cell subset, the extracted genomic DNA was distributed evenly across all wells of several immunoSEQ 96-well plates, and each plate served as one replicate. For sorted subsets, about 200 ng genomic DNA, equal to tens of thousands of T cell genomes, was loaded into each replicate PCR. Purified libraries were quantified with a Qubit 3.0 fluorometer, sized on a Bioanalyzer 2100, and re-quantified with the KAPA Library Quantification kit. A separate single-read 150-cycle Illumina NextSeq 550 flow cell was used to sequence each immunoSEQ 96-well plate. The original pipeline was this. Because the immunoSEQ output included only junctional sequences and no quality scores, the filtering could not be the same as the filtering used for full-length reads. To assign V/J genes and CDR3, sequences were annotated against IMGT germline references using PyIR, a Python wrapper for IgBLAST v1.9. Reads with weak V/J assignments (E-value above 1e-6), missing CDR3, stop codons, out-of-frame junctions, or ambiguous translated residues were removed. V3J clonotypes were defined as sequences sharing the same inferred V gene, J gene, and CDR3 amino acid sequence. Percentage overlap between repertoires was computed as shared unique clonotypes divided by the size of the smaller repertoire. Three approaches were used to assess repertoire richness: RTK rarefaction, the Chao1 estimator, and Recon v2.1 estimates of unobserved clonotypes. For all TCRbeta clonotypes obtained by the gDNA method from several donors, generation probabilities were computed with OLGA. Entries here come from immuneACCESS through TCRdb and include only in-frame sequences with V and J called. Some clones fail to appear in such tables; in the studies checked, an unresolved V gene covers under half of the shortfall, and the cause of the remainder is unknown. The DNA gave D and trimming, while V, J and clone size come from that table. This sample holds over a million clones; around 98% were observed only once. In total, the top ten clones hold 0.4% to 0.45% of the sample.

The sequenced sample was naive CD4+ T cells sorted from blood. The meaning of the sample's cell subset or site label: CD45RA+ positively selected. The clonotype comes from a young man in good health. The chain was built from TRBV6-1 and TRBJ1-2, with no confident D gene call. The CDR3 region reads CASSEASVTIRGYTF. Read as DNA, the sequence is TGTGCCAGCAGTGAAGCTTCAGTAACAATTCGGGGCTACACCTTC.